This T cell receptor beta chain was sequenced in a study of CD8+ T cells in alopecia areata. At the level of the study: Grafted skin came from C3H/HeJ donors with spontaneous alopecia (about 6-12 months old) and was placed on roughly 7-11-week-old female C3H/HeJ mice. Study findings and constraints: Possibly because of HLA-related factors, TCR sharing was less clear across patients than in mice. Clonality exceeded that of normal scalp in lesional scalp, most notably in alopecia totalis/universalis.

Cell sorting was performed on pooled cutaneous lymph node cells with CD4, CD8alpha, NKG2D, NKG2ACE and other markers. With regard to this clone: Its target is not known. Gene and germline names: mouse. The CDR3 extends 4 residues past the end of the read, so its final part is completed from the germline J gene.

Sequencing relied on a cDNA template that was reverse transcribed from extracted RNA. Method: immunoSEQ multiplex PCR; TCRdb's copy keeps in-frame clones and lacks some. Observed in the sample are 200,000 to 300,000 clones, none of them singletons. The CDR3 totals 16 residues. Deletions cut 0 bases from V and 0 bases from J, with 11 bases between. In germline, CDR1 is NSHNY, CDR2 SYGAGN. The sequence derives from a C3H/HeJ mouse with alopecia areata. For the strain, the MHC haplotype given is H2-k. The chain employs TRBV13-1 and TRBJ2-3; possible D gene TRBD2, 5 bases. Sequenced: CD4+ T cells sorted from a lymph node. CDR3 protein: CASSDAGISSAETLYF. CDR3 DNA, as far as it was read: TGTGCCAGCAGTGATGCTGGGATTTCTAGTGCAGAA.